Sequencing of this TCR beta chain was carried out in a study of shared clonotypes between healthy human individuals. Broader study findings: The study found lower generation probabilities in non-shared clonotypes than in those shared by all four donors.

CDR3 length: 15 amino acids. Trimming removed 6 bases from V and 4 bases from J, with 18 bases in between. Per germline, CDR1 MDHEN and CDR2 SYDVKM. About this clone: The antigen is undetermined.

It was CD45RO-negative cells, positively selected for CCR7, that made up naive CD8 cells, with terminally differentiated effector memory CD45RA+ cells excluded. Data came from immunoSEQ multiplex PCR; TCRdb stores just in-frame clones and leaves some out. The sample shows more than 550,000 clones, 90% to 95% of them seen only once. This clonotype originated in a man between 25 and 39 years old in good health. The sequencing input was naive CD8+ T cells sorted from blood. This chain connects TRBV28 to TRBJ1-2; a possible D gene is TRBD1 (6 bases). The CDR3 DNA reads TGTGCCAGCAGCTTAACGGACAGAATCCGCTATGGCTACACCTTC. Its protein is CASSLTDRIRYGYTF.